Below, 9 T cell receptor beta chains from the same sample are listed, as sequenced in a study of blood T cells in healthy people across ages. Combining a sample-barcoded 5' primer with a J-beta primer mix, a second PCR ran for roughly 6 to 11 cycles. Each CDR3 protein is one row after TCRdb ran MiXCR on the 5' RACE reads. The sample includes about 750,000 distinct CDR3 sequences, about 53% of them seen just once. The material sequenced was blood. Every receptor here comes from a man older than 75 in good health.

V and J are TRBV6-2 or TRBV6-3 and TRBJ1-6, with D perhaps matching TRBD1 (6 bases). The CDR3 has 15 residues. Trimming took off 3 bases at V and 10 bases at J, with 16 bases between the two ends. The germline V gene encodes CDR1 MNHEY and CDR2 SVGEGT. This chain's CDR3 is CASSYGGLAGSPLHF. CDR3 bases: TGTGCCAGCAGTTATGGGGGCCTCGCCGGGTCACCCCTCCACTTT.

CDR3 loop: CASSDGLAGVPSPYEQYF. In nucleotides, the CDR3 is TGTGCCAGCAGCGACGGACTAGCGGGAGTCCCCTCTCCTTACGAGCAGTACTTC. This chain joins TRBV7-6 and TRBJ2-4; TRBD2 aligns across 13 bases. TRBJ2-7 explains the end of the DNA better; the J call may be wrong. Germline V gene data show CDR1 as SGHVS and CDR2 as FNYEAQ. This CDR3 contains 18 residues.

V is TRBV6-5 and J is TRBJ2-2, with D unclear. Between the trimmed V and J ends, which lost 2 bases and 4 bases, there was a span of 11 bases. CDR1 is MNHEY and CDR2 is SVGAGI in the germline V gene. This CDR3 has 15 residues. CDR3 loop: CASSYENSGTGELFF. The DNA for the CDR3 is TGTGCCAGCAGTTACGAGAATTCGGGCACCGGGGAGCTGTTTTTT.

This clonotype showed up just a few times. The rearrangement links TRBV2 to TRBJ2-7, with no clear D. The ends were cut back, 6 bases at V and 6 bases at J, with 9 bases in the middle. This CDR3 is built from 11 residues. In germline, CDR1 is SNHLY, CDR2 FYNNEI. CDR3 in amino acids: CASRERSEQYF. The CDR3 nucleotides read TGTGCCAGCAGGGAGCGTTCCGAGCAGTACTTC.

The J gene is TRBJ2-1, the V gene TRBV12-5, with a tentative D call TRBD1 (7 bases). The CDR3 length is 15 residues. V shed 6 bases and J shed 8 bases, with 20 bases lying between them. Germline V gene data show CDR1 as LGHNT and CDR2 as FRNRAP. CDR3 protein: CASGWQGGRADEQFF. The DNA for the CDR3 is TGTGCTAGTGGCTGGCAGGGGGGCAGGGCCGATGAGCAGTTCTTC. The full variable domain, rest sourced from reference TRBV12-5 and TRBJ2-1, is DARVTQTPRHKVTEMGQEVTMRCQPILGHNTVFWYRQTMMQGLELLAYFRNRAPLDDSGMPKDRFSAEMPDATLATLKIQPSEPRDSAVYFCASGWQGGRADEQFFGPGTRLTVL.

This clonotype was observed a handful of times. The chain recombines TRBV2 with TRBJ2-1; D is unresolved. The CDR3 length is 12 residues. Germline V CDR1 and CDR2: SNHLY, FYNNEI. The V end was cut by 4 bases, the J end by 6 bases, with 7 bases between. The CDR3 coding sequence is TGTGCCAGCAGTGGCCTAGGCAATGAGCAGTTCTTC. This sequence encodes CASSGLGNEQFF.

This chain joins TRBV5-1 and TRBJ2-1; 14 bases agree with TRBD2. The CDR3 totals 19 residues. V gave up 4 bases and J gave up 1 base; unmatched junction bases: 10. Germline CDR1 reads SGHRS; CDR2 reads YFSETQ. CDR3 protein: CASSADRLAGGGSYNEQFF. CDR3 coding DNA: TGCGCCAGCAGCGCTGATCGACTAGCGGGAGGGGGGTCCTACAATGAGCAGTTCTTC.

The V and J genes are TRBV2 and TRBJ2-1, with TRBD2 matching over 10 bases. CDR1 and CDR2 (germline): SNHLY, FYNNEI. J gave up 4 bases and V 6 bases, and 9 bases lay outside the gene matches. The CDR3 is made up of 16 amino acids. The CDR3 loop reads CASRTLLAGCYNEQFF. The CDR3 coding sequence is TGTGCCAGCAGAACCTTACTAGCGGGATGTTACAATGAGCAGTTCTTC.

The genes are TRBV28 and TRBJ2-4; 8 bases are a match to TRBD1. This CDR3 has 14 residues. The J segment lost 3 bases and the V segment lost 7 bases, leaving 5 bases of the junction unmatched. Germline V CDR1 and CDR2: MDHEN, SYDVKM. CDR3 nucleotide sequence: TGTGCCAGCATCCCGGGACAGGTCAAAAACATTCAGTACTTC. Translated: CASIPGQVKNIQYF.